Here is one TCR beta chain with its context. Its antigen remains unknown. This record comes from a study of cytomegalovirus exposure and HLA in healthy donors. Here immunoSEQ multiplex PCR was the method, and the copy in TCRdb shows in-frame clones only, minus some. The sample records tens of thousands of clones, approximately 94% being singletons. Whole-study findings and limits: TCR beta chains numbering more than 150 were designated cytomegalovirus-associated. Both high specificity and high sensitivity reportedly marked the classifier's diagnosis of cytomegalovirus status. In vitro testing confirmed a few CMV-associated chains as specific for CMV antigens.

Donors were drawn from the roughly 120-subject validation cohort, separate from the 666-subject first cohort. Input material: PBMCs. The origin of this receptor is a woman aged 18-30 years in good health and CMV-seropositive.

CDR3: CAWSSGTGPYEQYF. The CDR3 nucleotides are TGTGCCTGGAGTTCCGGGACAGGGCCCTACGAGCAGTACTTC. The genes are TRBV30 and TRBJ2-7; 9 bases map to TRBD1. The CDR3 is made up of 14 amino acids. Germline V gene sequence: CDR1 GTSNPN, CDR2 SVGIG (reference sequence). Germline trimming cut 2 bases from V and 2 bases from J; bases unmatched to any gene: 4.